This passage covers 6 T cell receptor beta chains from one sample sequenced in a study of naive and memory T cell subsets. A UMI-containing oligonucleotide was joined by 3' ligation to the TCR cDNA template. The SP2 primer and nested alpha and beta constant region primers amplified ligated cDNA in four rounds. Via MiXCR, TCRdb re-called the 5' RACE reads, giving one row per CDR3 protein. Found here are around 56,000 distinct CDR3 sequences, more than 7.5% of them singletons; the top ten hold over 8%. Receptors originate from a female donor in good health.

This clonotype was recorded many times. Written as DNA, the CDR3 is TGCGCCAGCAGCCAAGATAGCAGGGGCGCTAATGAAAAACTGTTTTTT. Encoded protein: CASSQDSRGANEKLFF. The chain recombines TRBV4-3 with TRBJ1-4, with D maybe TRBD1 (6 bases). V lost 0 bases and J 3 bases, leaving 11 bases between the germline ends. The CDR3 consists of 16 residues. Germline loops: CDR1 LGHNA, CDR2 YSLEER.

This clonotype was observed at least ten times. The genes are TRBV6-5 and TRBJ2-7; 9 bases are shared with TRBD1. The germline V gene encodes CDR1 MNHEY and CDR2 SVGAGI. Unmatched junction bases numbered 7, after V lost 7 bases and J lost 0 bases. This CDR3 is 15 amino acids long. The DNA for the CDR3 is TGTGCCAGCAATAAACAGGGGGCAACCTCCTACGAGCAGTACTTC. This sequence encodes CASNKQGATSYEQYF.

Written as DNA, the CDR3 is TGTGCCAGTTGGACAGGGAATAGCAATCAGCCCCAGCATTTT. Protein product: CASWTGNSNQPQHF. The chain couples TRBV19 to TRBJ1-5; 8 positions match TRBD1. Trimming took 8 bases from V and 0 from J; bases not matched to a gene: 3. The CDR3 runs 14 residues. Germline assignment: CDR1 LNHDA and CDR2 SQIVND (reference sequence).

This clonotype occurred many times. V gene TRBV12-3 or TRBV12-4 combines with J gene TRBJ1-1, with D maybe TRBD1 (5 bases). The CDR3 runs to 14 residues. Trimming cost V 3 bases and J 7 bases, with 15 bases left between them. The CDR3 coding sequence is TGTGCCAGCAGTTTTGGTGCAGGGTCGATTGAAGCTTTCTTT. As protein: CASSFGAGSIEAFF.

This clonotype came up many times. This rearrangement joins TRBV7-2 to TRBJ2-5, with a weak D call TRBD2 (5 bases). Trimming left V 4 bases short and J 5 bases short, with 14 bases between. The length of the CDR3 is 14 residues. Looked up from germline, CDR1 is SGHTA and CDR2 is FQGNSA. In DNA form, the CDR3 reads TGTGCCAGCAGCTCCCCCGTGATAGCGGAGACCCAGTACTTC. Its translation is CASSSPVIAETQYF. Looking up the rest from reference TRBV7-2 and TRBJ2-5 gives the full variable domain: GAGVSQSPSNKVTEKGKDVELRCDPISGHTALYWYRQSLGQGLEFLIYFQGNSAPDKSGLPSDRFSAERTGGSVSTLTIQRTQQEDSAVYLCASSSPVIAETQYFGPGTRLLVL.

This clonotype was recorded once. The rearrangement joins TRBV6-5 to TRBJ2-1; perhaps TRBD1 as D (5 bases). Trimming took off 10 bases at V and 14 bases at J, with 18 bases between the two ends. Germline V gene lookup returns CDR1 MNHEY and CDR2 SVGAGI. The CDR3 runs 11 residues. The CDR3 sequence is CATIKGPAKFF. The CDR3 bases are TGTGCCACCATCAAGGGGCCAGCAAAGTTCTTC.